This TCR beta chain was captured by sequencing in a study of shared clonotypes between healthy human individuals. Study-level points and caveats: When naive CD4 clonotypes were compared across a handful of donors, 5% to 5.5% were shared.

V was pared by 6 bases and J by 4 bases, with 2 bases of the junction left unmatched. The CDR3 is 13 amino acids. CDR1 and CDR2 from the germline V gene are MNHNS and SASEGT. An even split of each subset's genomic DNA across several immunoSEQ plates was performed. Some clones are missing from TCRdb's copy, which holds only in-frame ones; the method was immunoSEQ multiplex PCR. The sample has about 680,000 clones; 55% to 75% are singletons. The authors divided CD4+ cells into CD45RA+ naive and CD45RA-negative memory subsets. A note on this clone: Its antigen is unknown.

The receptor comes from a woman aged 25 to 39 in good health. This rearrangement joins TRBV6-1 to TRBJ2-7, with 11 bases lining up with TRBD1. Sequenced material: memory CD4+ T cells sorted from blood. Subset given: CD45RA-negative fraction. This chain's CDR3 is CASRDRGQYEQYF. CDR3 bases: TGTGCCAGCAGGGACAGGGGGCAGTACGAGCAGTACTTC.